This T cell receptor (beta chain) was obtained from a study of cytomegalovirus exposure and HLA in healthy donors. Study-level results: A later analysis reportedly identified an Asian-associated ancestry cluster as carrying fewer N-insertions than the roughly 700-donor mean. In most subjects, TCR beta sequences reportedly gave accurate predictions of HLA-A and HLA-B alleles. Cytomegalovirus-associated status was assigned to about 160 TCR beta chains.

Though nominally healthy at sampling, donors likely had unrecorded immune exposures. In this sample, this clone turned up a few times. Its antigen is unknown. The CDR3 is 19 amino acids. V lost 6 bases and J lost 3, with 24 bases in between. Germline lookup yields CDR1 SNHLY and CDR2 FYNNEI. The PCR made use of 60 Vbeta and 13 Jbeta primers. Produced via immunoSEQ multiplex PCR; TCRdb's table is partial and in-frame only. This table has about 140,000 clones, roughly 80% appearing once. The V call is TRBV2, the J call TRBJ1-6, with D tentatively TRBD1 (5 bases). The TCR sequence derives from a man younger than 35 in good health and CMV-seronegative. Sequences were obtained from PBMCs. CDR3 sequence reads: CASSATGHLRPDYNSPLHF. The CDR3 nucleotides are TGTGCCAGCAGCGCCACTGGACACTTACGACCCGACTATAATTCACCCCTCCACTTT.